This TCR beta chain emerged from a study of memory CD4+ T cells and cytomegalovirus serostatus. Study as a whole: Donors were healthy Belgian adults, some 10 CMV seropositive and 20 to 25 seronegative. Findings and caveats of the study: Each of approximately 63 CMV-associated TCRbeta sequences occurred in one to five individuals. A US-trained random forest predicted CMV serostatus with median AUC 0.91.

Details on this clone: The antigen is unknown.

The sort gate was single viable CD3+CD4+CD8-CD45RO+ cells for memory CD4+ T cells. Positive selection with CD4 microbeads enriched total CD4+ T cells. Method: immunoSEQ multiplex PCR; TCRdb's copy keeps in-frame clones and lacks some. In the table there are tens of thousands of clones, approximately 81% of which are singletons. The sequenced sample was memory CD4+ T cells from blood. The receptor was derived from an adult in good health and CMV-seropositive.

The CDR3 reads CASSPNPVQETQYF. The CDR3, as DNA: TGTGCCAGCAGCCCGAACCCAGTCCAAGAGACCCAGTACTTC. The rearrangement joins TRBV9 to TRBJ2-5; D gene ambiguous. V lost 4 bases and J 1 base, leaving 11 bases between the germline ends. The CDR3 has 14 amino acids. Germline loops: CDR1 SGDLS, CDR2 YYNGEE.